Below, 20 T cell receptor beta chains from the same sample are listed, as sequenced in a study of early stage breast cancer tumors. Clones were read by immunoSEQ multiplex PCR, and TCRdb kept only the in-frame ones, dropping some. Among about 70,000 clones, 80% were seen once, and the ten largest hold about 4.8%. Sample: blood. All receptors derive from a person aged 35-50 years with breast cancer.

The chain combines TRBV2 with TRBJ2-1; the match to TRBD2 covers 11 bases. This CDR3 is 15 amino acids long. Germline CDR1 SNHLY, CDR2 FYNNEI. Trimming removed 8 bases from V and 2 bases from J; junction bases left unmatched: 5. CDR3 residues: CASRIAGGTYNEQFF. CDR3 bases: TGTGCCAGCCGGATAGCGGGAGGGACCTACAATGAGCAGTTCTTC.

This rearrangement joins TRBV5-8 to TRBJ2-3; 10 bases align to TRBD1. Germline values: CDR1 SGHTS, CDR2 YDEGEE. The CDR3 runs 16 residues. The junction had 8 bases not matched to a gene; V was cut back by 3 bases and J by 4 bases. The CDR3 is CASSSRGQGNPDTQYF. CDR3 coding DNA: TGTGCCAGCAGCTCCAGGGGACAGGGGAACCCAGATACGCAGTATTTT.

The chain joins TRBV19 to TRBJ1-1; D remains unclear. The V end was cut by 3 bases, the J end by 3 bases, with 8 bases between. CDR3 length: 13 residues. Germline CDR1 and CDR2: LNHDA and SQIVND (reference sequence). The CDR3 reads CASSISLYTEAFF. Here the CDR3 DNA reads TGTGCCAGTAGTATTTCCCTCTACACTGAAGCTTTCTTT.

This clone was observed once. V usage is TRBV6-1 and J usage is TRBJ2-7; 7 bases are shared with TRBD1. The germline CDR1 and CDR2 sequences are MNHNS and SASEGT. The CDR3 has 15 residues. The ends lost 2 bases at V and 2 bases at J; junction bases unmatched: 6. The CDR3 sequence: CASSETWTGPYEQYF. The CDR3 DNA follows: TGTGCCAGCAGTGAAACATGGACAGGCCCCTACGAGCAGTACTTC.

J is TRBJ2-3 and V is TRBV6-1; D uncertain. Germline CDR1 and CDR2: MNHNS and SASEGT. V lost 6 bases to trimming and J lost 2 bases, with 15 bases between them. CDR3 length: 15 amino acids. CDR3 sequence: CASSRGRMYTDTQYF. The CDR3 nucleotides are TGTGCCAGCAGCCGCGGACGGATGTACACAGATACGCAGTATTTT.

The gene calls are TRBV7-3 and TRBJ2-1, with TRBD2 as a possible D gene (6 bases). The CDR3 sequence is 15 residues long. Germline values: CDR1 SGHTA, CDR2 FQGTGA. Trimming removed 1 base at V and 2 bases at J, with 9 bases between. Here the CDR3 reads CASSLNGSPYNEQFF. For the CDR3, the DNA is TGTGCCAGCAGCTTAAACGGGAGCCCCTACAATGAGCAGTTCTTC.

The J gene is TRBJ1-1, the V gene TRBV11-3; D is unresolved. Trimming pared 5 bases from V and 2 bases from J, leaving 9 bases between. The CDR3 consists of 13 residues. The germline gives CDR1 SGHNT, CDR2 YENEEA. CDR3 coding DNA: TGTGCCAGCAGCCGGACGGAAAACACTGAAGCTTTCTTT. Amino acids: CASSRTENTEAFF. Drawing the rest from reference TRBV11-3 and TRBJ1-1, the complete variable domain is EAGVVQSPRYKIIEKKQPVAFWCNPISGHNTLYWYLQNLGQGPELLIRYENEEAVDDSQLPKDRFSAERLKGVDSTLKIQPAELGDSAVYLCASSRTENTEAFFGQGTRLTVV.

This clone is classed as medium-sized (0.01 to 0.1%). The chain uses TRBV7-6 and TRBJ2-7, with 10 bases identical to TRBD2. The CDR3 covers 17 residues. Germline lookup yields CDR1 SGHVS and CDR2 FNYEAQ. The junction had 12 bases not matched to a gene; V was cut back by 1 base and J by 6 bases. In DNA form, the CDR3 reads TGTGCCAGCAGCTTAGATATCGGGGCTAGCGGGGGTCTCGAGCAGTACTTC. It encodes CASSLDIGASGGLEQYF.

As DNA, the CDR3 is TGTGCCAGCAGTTACTCCCCGGAGTATGAGCAGTTCTTC. It is translated as CASSYSPEYEQFF. The chain joins TRBV6-5 to TRBJ2-1; D gene ambiguous. Germline CDR1 MNHEY, CDR2 SVGAGI. Trimming left V 0 bases short and J 8 bases short, with 8 bases between. The CDR3 has 13 amino acids.

CDR3 coding DNA: TGTGCCAGCAGCCTGACAGGGAACGAGCAGTACTTC. Protein product: CASSLTGNEQYF. This chain connects TRBV2 to TRBJ2-7; 7 bases align to TRBD1. CDR3 length: 12 residues. The ends lost 6 bases at V and 5 bases at J; junction bases unmatched: 4. CDR1 is SNHLY and CDR2 is FYNNEI in the germline V gene.

The genes are TRBV28 and TRBJ2-7, with a weak D call TRBD1 (6 bases). CDR3 size: 13 residues. Deletions cut 4 bases from V and 3 bases from J, with 10 bases between. The germline CDR1 and CDR2 sequences are MDHEN and SYDVKM. CDR3 DNA sequence: TGTGCCAGCAGTTCCGGACAGAGCTACGAGCAGTACTTC. Protein sequence: CASSSGQSYEQYF.

V and J are TRBV13 and TRBJ1-2, with D possibly TRBD1 on 6 matching bases. This CDR3 contains 17 residues. Trimming pared 4 bases from V and 3 bases from J, leaving 21 bases between. Germline CDR1 reads PRHDT; CDR2 reads FYEKMQ (reference sequence). This chain's CDR3 is CASSWGLGGGRDYGYTF. The CDR3 DNA reads as TGTGCCAGCAGCTGGGGATTAGGGGGGGGCCGGGACTATGGCTACACCTTC.

The chain carries TRBV18 and TRBJ2-3; 9 bases fit TRBD2. J was trimmed by 2 bases and V by 2 bases; bases with no gene match: 8. Germline V lookup: CDR1 KGHSH, CDR2 LQKENI. The CDR3 loop spans 17 amino acids. The CDR3 region has the DNA TGTGCCAGCTCACCAATTGTGGCTAGCGGGATCACAGATACGCAGTATTTT. It encodes CASSPIVASGITDTQYF.

The chain's CDR3 is CASSSTGTGSTEAFF. DNA for the CDR3: TGTGCCAGCAGTTCGACCGGGACTGGGAGCACTGAAGCTTTCTTT. The chain recombines TRBV6-5 with TRBJ1-1, with D tentatively TRBD1 (5 bases). The V gene's germline CDR1 is MNHEY and CDR2 SVGAGI. Trimming cost V 4 bases and J 4 bases, with 16 bases left between them. The CDR3 has 15 residues.

V gene TRBV28 combines with J gene TRBJ1-2; D remains unclear. The CDR3 is 14 amino acids. Germline-derived CDR1 and CDR2 are MDHEN and SYDVKM. The V end lost 8 bases, the J end lost 4 bases, and 17 bases lay between the germline ends. This CDR3 reads CASGVGRGSYGYTF. The CDR3 region has the DNA TGTGCCAGCGGCGTCGGGCGCGGGAGCTATGGCTACACCTTC.

J is TRBJ2-1 and V is TRBV11-3; D is perhaps TRBD1 (6 bases). V was shortened by 1 base and J by 10 bases, with 11 bases between the two germline ends. CDR1 is SGHNT and CDR2 is YENEEA in the germline V gene. The CDR3 has 13 residues. The CDR3 region has the DNA TGTGCCAGCAGCTTAGTTTTGGGGGCCGAGCAGTTCTTC. Translating it yields CASSLVLGAEQFF. Full variable domain (missing parts from reference TRBV11-3 and TRBJ2-1): EAGVVQSPRYKIIEKKQPVAFWCNPISGHNTLYWYLQNLGQGPELLIRYENEEAVDDSQLPKDRFSAERLKGVDSTLKIQPAELGDSAVYLCASSLVLGAEQFFGPGTRLTVL.

This clone has just one count. This chain connects TRBV4-1 to TRBJ2-1, with a tentative D call TRBD2 (6 bases). CDR1 is MGHRA and CDR2 is YSYEKL in the germline V gene. Trimming pared 4 bases from V and 2 bases from J, leaving 21 bases between. This CDR3 has 18 amino acids. The CDR3 sequence is CASSLNINRDWPYNEQFF. The CDR3, as DNA: TGCGCCAGCAGCCTCAACATAAACCGGGACTGGCCCTACAATGAGCAGTTCTTC.

The V gene is TRBV10-1, the J gene TRBJ2-5; D ambiguous. Trimming removed 2 bases at V and 2 bases at J, with 15 bases between. CDR1 and CDR2 (germline): WNHNN, SYGVQD (reference sequence). The CDR3 has 16 amino acids. The DNA of the CDR3 is TGCGCCAGCAGTGAGGGGCCACAGAGCCTACAAGAGACCCAGTACTTC. Residues: CASSEGPQSLQETQYF.

The chain recombines TRBV2 with TRBJ1-1; 7 bases fit TRBD1. From germline, CDR1 is SNHLY and CDR2 FYNNEI. The CDR3 is 12 residues long. The trim removed 9 bases at V and 5 bases at J, leaving 6 bases unmatched. CDR3 protein: CASYRGLTEAFF. The CDR3 DNA reads as TGTGCCAGTTACAGGGGACTAACTGAAGCTTTCTTT.

CDR3 DNA: TGTGCCAGTAGTGCTTACAGGTTTCCCGGAAACACCATATATTTT. Amino acid sequence: CASSAYRFPGNTIYF. This chain joins TRBV19 and TRBJ1-3, with D perhaps TRBD1 (5 bases). The V and J ends lost 5 bases and 4 bases respectively, with 15 bases between them. Germline V gene sequence: CDR1 LNHDA, CDR2 SQIVND (reference sequence). The CDR3 extends over 15 amino acids.